This T cell receptor beta chain was observed in a study of spatial heterogeneity in lung cancer. Study in general: Sequencing covered available follow-up PBMC samples collected a median of approximately 2 years after resection. Alpha-chain sequences were consistently detected less often than beta-chain sequences.

The V and J ends lost 5 bases and 1 base respectively, with 13 bases between them. Germline values: CDR1 LNHDA, CDR2 SQIVND (reference sequence). CDR3 length equals 15 residues. Time point described: blood at routine non-recurrence follow-up after resection. Extraction of whole RNA from tumor, nontumor lung or frozen PBMC preceded unsorted sequencing. One entry per CDR3 protein, called by TCRdb with MiXCR from the 5' RACE reads. The data contain tens of thousands of distinct CDR3 sequences, about 10% of them singletons. This clonotype was seen repeatedly, ten times or more. The material sequenced was PBMCs, taken at follow-up. The receptor was isolated from a female donor with early-stage non-small cell lung cancer. This rearrangement joins TRBV19 to TRBJ2-3; D is unclear. The DNA for the CDR3 is TGTGCCAGTAGTGCGATGGGTTGGGGCACAGATACGCAGTATTTT. Translated, it gives CASSAMGWGTDTQYF.